This T cell receptor beta chain was observed in a study of blood T cell repertoires in COVID-19. Turning to the study itself: COVID-19 samples collected from the United States, Italy and Spain covered acute and convalescent phases. T cells, B-cell-depleted T cells, or PBMCs provided the cDNA or gDNA that served as material.

Original processing notes: Quantification of nucleated cells was approximated via reference gene primer amplification. The data were produced by immunoSEQ multiplex PCR, yet TCRdb's version contains in-frame clones alone and is incomplete. V and J calls and clone size are those listed in that table; D and trimming were worked out from the DNA. The sample contains 260,000 or so clones, about four fifths of which appear only once. This clone was observed once. Patients of the Seattle cohort, enrolled during active infection, were followed longitudinally. CDR1 MNHEY and CDR2 SVGAGI come from the germline V gene. Trimming removed 2 bases from V and 6 bases from J, with 17 bases in between. The CDR3 is made up of 16 amino acids.

The sequencing input was peripheral blood. This TCR derives from a woman of 80 years or more with COVID-19, enrolled during active disease. The chain is built from TRBV6-5 and TRBJ2-1, with D maybe TRBD2 (7 bases). CDR3: CASSYRGASPGNEQFF. As DNA, the CDR3 is TGTGCCAGCAGTTACCGGGGGGCGTCCCCCGGCAATGAGCAGTTCTTC.